The next 21 T cell receptor beta chains were all read from a single sample in a study of OX40 agonist ivuxolimab in advanced cancers. Data came from immunoSEQ multiplex PCR; TCRdb stores just in-frame clones and leaves some out. The sample lists 39,000 or so clones; 89% were seen once. The sample in question was CD4+ or CD8+ T cells sorted from blood, obtained in a trial of the OX40 agonist ivuxolimab. These receptors originate from an adult with an advanced solid tumor such as melanoma, head and neck, liver or kidney cancer.

This clone was picked up one time. The CDR3 DNA reads TGCGCCAGCAGCCAGGGGGGGGGACTTTTCAACAATGAGCAGTTCTTC. This encodes CASSQGGGLFNNEQFF. V gene TRBV4-3 combines with J gene TRBJ2-1; 7 bases line up with TRBD2. CDR3 length equals 16 residues. V dropped 3 bases and J dropped 5; count of bases not matched to a gene: 10. Per germline, CDR1 LGHNA and CDR2 YSLEER.

The rearrangement links TRBV10-3 to TRBJ2-1; TRBD1 might be the D (6 bases). The CDR3 covers 16 residues. With 2 bases removed from V and 9 bases from J, the gap between germline ends came to 20 bases. Germline V gene data show CDR1 as ENHRY and CDR2 as SYGVKD. The CDR3 DNA is TGTGCCATCAGTGAGCCCACCCGGAGAGCCAGGGGTGAGCAGTTCTTC. Translated, it gives CAISEPTRRARGEQFF.

This clone was detected only a few times. The J gene is TRBJ2-5, the V gene TRBV5-4, with a possible D match to TRBD2 (5 bases). Germline loops: CDR1 SGHNT, CDR2 YYREEE (reference sequence). CDR3 size: 13 residues. Between the trimmed V and J ends, which lost 4 bases and 3 bases, there was a span of 10 bases. The CDR3 spells CASSRDWEETQYF. In DNA form, the CDR3 reads TGTGCCAGCAGCCGGGATTGGGAAGAGACCCAGTACTTC. Full variable domain (remainder filled in from reference TRBV5-4 and TRBJ2-5): ETGVTQSPTHLIKTRGQQVTLRCSSQSGHNTVSWYQQALGQGPQFIFQYYREEENGRGNFPPRFSGLQFPNYSSELNVNALELDDSALYLCASSRDWEETQYFGPGTRLLVL.

Details on this clone: The junction departs from the called germline gene at one end, perhaps through a read error. This rearrangement joins TRBV9 to TRBJ2-3; D gene uncertain. Germline CDR1 and CDR2: SGDLS and YYNGEE. The CDR3 is 13 amino acids. CDR3 in amino acids: CASSVGDRAGERF. The CDR3 bases are TGTGCCAGCAGCGTAGGAGATAGGGCCGGAGAACGGTTT.

The rearrangement links TRBV7-9 to TRBJ2-5, with D perhaps given as TRBD1 or TRBD2 (5 bases each). Germline V lookup: CDR1 SEHNR, CDR2 FQNEAQ (reference sequence). The CDR3 has 14 amino acids. V lost 5 bases and J 3 bases, leaving 13 bases between the germline ends. The CDR3 here is CASSPGDAEETQYF. The DNA of the CDR3 is TGTGCCAGCAGCCCCGGGGACGCCGAAGAGACCCAGTACTTC.

The rearrangement uses TRBV7-9 and TRBJ2-5; TRBD1 agrees at 10 bases. Germline CDR1 SEHNR, CDR2 FQNEAQ (reference sequence). The V and J ends lost 5 bases and 4 bases, in that order; junction bases with no gene match: 7. This CDR3 contains 15 residues. Here the CDR3 DNA reads TGTGCCAGCAGCACTGACAGGGGGCTTGCAGAGACCCAGTACTTC. Translation: CASSTDRGLAETQYF. Drawing the rest from reference TRBV7-9 and TRBJ2-5, the complete variable domain is DTGVSQNPRHKITKRGQNVTFRCDPISEHNRLYWYRQTLGQGPEFLTYFQNEAQLEKSRLLSDRFSAERPKGSFSTLEIQRTEQGDSAMYLCASSTDRGLAETQYFGPGTRLLVL.

This chain connects TRBV5-1 to TRBJ1-2; maybe TRBD1 (5 bases). V shed 1 base and J shed 2 bases, with 12 bases lying between them. This CDR3 region has 15 residues. The germline V gene encodes CDR1 SGHRS and CDR2 YFSETQ. The CDR3 DNA reads TGCGCCAGCAGCTTGCATGGGGAGGGGAACTATGGCTACACCTTC. Translated: CASSLHGEGNYGYTF.

V gene TRBV7-8 combines with J gene TRBJ2-3; TRBD1 aligns across 9 bases. J was trimmed by 4 bases and V by 0 bases; bases with no gene match: 2. The CDR3 is made up of 15 amino acids. Germline V lookup: CDR1 SGHVS, CDR2 FQNEAQ. CDR3 DNA: TGTGCCAGCAGCTTAGCACAGGGGGCGGCAGATACGCAGTATTTT. Translation gives CASSLAQGAADTQYF. The whole variable domain, remainder taken from reference TRBV7-8 and TRBJ2-3, is GAGVSQSPRYKVAKRGQDVALRCDPISGHVSLFWYQQALGQGPEFLTYFQNEAQLDKSGLPSDRFFAERPEGSVSTLKIQRTQQEDSAVYLCASSLAQGAADTQYFGPGTRLTVL.

CDR3 protein: CASSDWGLPAYEQYF. In nucleotides, the CDR3 is TGTGCCAGCAGTGATTGGGGGCTTCCCGCCTACGAGCAGTACTTC. This chain joins TRBV2 and TRBJ2-7; a weak D match, TRBD1 (6 bases). CDR3 size: 15 residues. Between the trimmed V and J ends, which lost 3 bases and 2 bases, there was a span of 14 bases. The germline V gene has CDR1 SNHLY and CDR2 FYNNEI.

The chain's CDR3 is CASSIAHSTDTQYF. The DNA of the CDR3 is TGTGCCAGTAGTATAGCCCACAGCACAGATACGCAGTATTTT. The V gene is TRBV19, the J gene TRBJ2-3; D unresolved. Germline V gene data show CDR1 as LNHDA and CDR2 as SQIVND (reference sequence). The V end lost 1 base, the J end lost 0 bases, and 5 bases lay between the germline ends. This CDR3 is built from 14 residues. Drawing the rest from reference TRBV19 and TRBJ2-3, the complete variable domain is DGGITQSPKYLFRKEGQNVTLSCEQNLNHDAMYWYRQDPGQGLRLIYYSQIVNDFQKGDIAEGYSVSREKKESFPLTVTSAQKNPTAFYLCASSIAHSTDTQYFGPGTRLTVL.

For this clone: The junction differs from germline at one of its ends, possibly a read error. This chain uses TRBV2 with TRBJ1-3; tentative D call: TRBD1 (5 bases). Germline V gene lookup returns CDR1 SNHLY and CDR2 FYNNEI. This CDR3 comprises 13 residues. CDR3: CACREGYGNTIYF. The DNA of the CDR3 is TGTGCCTGCAGGGAGGGGTACGGAAACACCATATATTTT.

The sample holds a few counts of this clone. This sequence joins TRBV11-2 and TRBJ1-2; D is undetermined. Trimming took off 0 bases at V and 5 bases at J, with 16 bases between the two ends. The CDR3 is 16 amino acids. Germline CDR1 reads SGHAT; CDR2 reads FQNNGV. CDR3 amino acids: CASSLDLAGRGYGYTF. The CDR3 nucleotides read TGTGCCAGCAGCTTAGACTTGGCGGGCCGGGGATATGGCTACACCTTC.

The rearrangement links TRBV30 to TRBJ1-4, with a weak D call TRBD1 (6 bases). Germline V CDR1 and CDR2: GTSNPN, SVGIG (reference sequence). Trimming removed 8 bases from V and 16 bases from J, with 32 bases in between. This CDR3 contains 15 residues. The CDR3 protein is CAGLVKGGRGGTGFF. CDR3 DNA: TGTGCCGGCCTCGTCAAAGGGGGGCGCGGGGGGACGGGGTTTTTT. The full variable domain, completed using reference TRBV30 and TRBJ1-4, is SQTIHQWPATLVQPVGSPLSLECTVEGTSNPNLYWYRQAAGRGLQLLFYSVGIGQISSEVPQNLSASRPQDRQFILSSKKLLLSDSGFYLCAGLVKGGRGGTGFFGSGTQLSVL.

The chain has TRBV19 and TRBJ2-7; TRBD1 aligns across 7 bases. Germline V CDR1 and CDR2: LNHDA, SQIVND (reference sequence). The junction had 4 bases not matched to a gene; V was cut back by 4 bases and J by 4 bases. The CDR3 sequence is 13 residues long. The CDR3: CASSTWDSYEQYF. The CDR3 DNA follows: TGTGCCAGTAGTACCTGGGACAGTTACGAGCAGTACTTC.

The J gene is TRBJ1-2, the V gene TRBV15, with no clear D. The CDR3 sequence is 15 residues long. V lost 0 bases, J lost 3 bases, and 11 bases lay in between. Germline loops: CDR1 LNHNV, CDR2 YYDKDF (reference sequence). CDR3 nucleotides: TGTGCCACCAGCAGAGAGACGGAATACGACTATGGCTACACCTTC. This encodes CATSRETEYDYGYTF.

The rearrangement joins TRBV7-9 to TRBJ2-2; a possible D gene is TRBD1 (5 bases). V was clipped by 1 base and J by 6 bases, with 9 bases between them. The germline CDR1 and CDR2 sequences are SEHNR and FQNEAQ (reference sequence). CDR3 length: 14 residues. For the CDR3, the DNA is TGTGCCAGCAGCTTAGTAGGGGCTTCCGGGGAGCTGTTTTTT. This gives the protein CASSLVGASGELFF.

The chain joins TRBV19 to TRBJ2-3; TRBD2 agrees at 8 bases. J lost 3 bases, V lost 4 bases, and 3 bases had no gene match. In germline, CDR1 is LNHDA, CDR2 SQIVND (reference sequence). The CDR3 sequence is 14 residues long. This CDR3 reads CASSTGGGTDTQYF. CDR3 sequence (DNA): TGTGCCAGTAGTACCGGCGGGGGGACAGATACGCAGTATTTT.

J is TRBJ1-2 and V is TRBV13; the D gene is possibly TRBD1 (5 bases). Trimming took 2 bases from V and 4 from J, leaving 14 bases between them. The V gene's germline CDR1 is PRHDT and CDR2 FYEKMQ (reference sequence). CDR3 size: 15 residues. CDR3 sequence: CASSLRPGPAYGYTF. The CDR3 coding sequence is TGTGCCAGCAGCTTACGGCCGGGGCCGGCCTATGGCTACACCTTC.

This clone was detected only once. V usage is TRBV5-4 and J usage is TRBJ2-2; D uncertain. CDR3 length: 13 amino acids. Germline CDR1 and CDR2: SGHNT and YYREEE (reference sequence). V gave up 0 bases and J gave up 7 bases, with 7 bases separating them. The CDR3 protein is CASSLVSRGELFF. The CDR3 bases are TGTGCCAGCAGCTTGGTTTCCCGCGGGGAGCTGTTTTTT.

The chain recombines TRBV5-4 with TRBJ2-3; D possibly matches TRBD1 or TRBD2 (5 bases each). V was trimmed by 3 bases and J by 2 bases, leaving 13 bases between them. Germline lookup yields CDR1 SGHNT and CDR2 YYREEE (reference sequence). This CDR3 comprises 15 residues. The chain's CDR3 is CASSWTGTHTDTQYF. CDR3 bases: TGTGCCAGCAGCTGGACGGGGACCCACACAGATACGCAGTATTTT.

The table lists this clone with a count of one. The V and J genes are TRBV19 and TRBJ2-1, with 10 bases lining up with TRBD2. CDR1 and CDR2 (germline): LNHDA, SQIVND (reference sequence). The CDR3 has 17 amino acids. J was trimmed by 0 bases and V by 4 bases; bases with no gene match: 6. CDR3 region: CASSTPSGGASYNEQFF. The CDR3 DNA follows: TGTGCCAGTAGTACCCCCAGCGGGGGGGCCTCCTACAATGAGCAGTTCTTC.